This T cell receptor (beta chain) was recovered during a study of blood T cell repertoires in COVID-19. Measured with immunoSEQ multiplex PCR; TCRdb has only the in-frame clones, and not every one. The repertoire consists of over 300,000 clones, with approximately 83% occurring once and the leading ten covering less than 2.5%. Trimming took 5 bases from V and 0 from J, leaving 13 bases between them. CDR3 length: 15 residues. Germline loops: CDR1 SGHTA, CDR2 FQGNSA. This chain connects TRBV7-2 to TRBJ1-1, with D possibly TRBD1 on 5 matching bases. This TCR was recovered from a young man who had recovered from COVID-19. Sequenced: PBMCs or T cells enriched from blood (not recorded which). CDR3 region: CASSLGHPLNTEAFF. The CDR3 DNA reads TGTGCCAGCAGCCTAGGACACCCTTTGAACACTGAAGCTTTCTTT.